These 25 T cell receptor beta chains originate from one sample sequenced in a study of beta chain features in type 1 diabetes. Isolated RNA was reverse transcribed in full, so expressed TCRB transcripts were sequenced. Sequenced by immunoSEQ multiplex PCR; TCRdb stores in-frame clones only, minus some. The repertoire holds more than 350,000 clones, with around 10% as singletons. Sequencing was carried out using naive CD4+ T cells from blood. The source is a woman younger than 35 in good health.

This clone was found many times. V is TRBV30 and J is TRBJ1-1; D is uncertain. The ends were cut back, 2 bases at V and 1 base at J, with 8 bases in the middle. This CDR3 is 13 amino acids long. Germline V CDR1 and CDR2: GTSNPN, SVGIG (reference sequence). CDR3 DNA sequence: TGTGCCTGGAGTCTAGAGGGGAACACTGAAGCTTTCTTT. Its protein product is CAWSLEGNTEAFF.

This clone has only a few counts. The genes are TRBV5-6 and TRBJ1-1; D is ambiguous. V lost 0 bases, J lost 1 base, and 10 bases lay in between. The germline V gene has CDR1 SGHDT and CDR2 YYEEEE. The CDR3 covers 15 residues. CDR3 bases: TGTGCCAGCAGCTTGGTGCGGGTCAGGAACACTGAAGCTTTCTTT. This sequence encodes CASSLVRVRNTEAFF. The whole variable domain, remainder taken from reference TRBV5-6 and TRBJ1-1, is DAGVTQSPTHLIKTRGQQVTLRCSPKSGHDTVSWYQQALGQGPQFIFQYYEEEERQRGNFPDRFSGHQFPNYSSELNVNALLLGDSALYLCASSLVRVRNTEAFFGQGTRLTVV.

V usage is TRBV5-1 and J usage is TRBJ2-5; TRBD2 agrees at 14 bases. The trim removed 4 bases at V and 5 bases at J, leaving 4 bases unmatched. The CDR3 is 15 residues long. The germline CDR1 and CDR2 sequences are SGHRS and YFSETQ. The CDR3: CASSLGTSGGETQYF. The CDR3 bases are TGCGCCAGCAGCCTCGGGACTAGCGGGGGCGAGACCCAGTACTTC.

The CDR3 DNA reads as TGTGCCAGCAGCTTAGGCGGGTGGCGCACAGATACGCAGTATTTT. It encodes CASSLGGWRTDTQYF. The chain is built from TRBV7-2 and TRBJ2-3, with TRBD2 as a possible D gene (5 bases). CDR1 and CDR2 (germline): SGHTA, FQGNSA. With 1 base removed from V and 1 base from J, the gap between germline ends came to 9 bases. CDR3 length: 15 amino acids.

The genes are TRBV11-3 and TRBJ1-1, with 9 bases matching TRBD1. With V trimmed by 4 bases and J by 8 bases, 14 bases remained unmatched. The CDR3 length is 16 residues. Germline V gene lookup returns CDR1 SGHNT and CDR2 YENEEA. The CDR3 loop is CASSSYSTDRGWEAFF. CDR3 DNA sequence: TGTGCCAGCAGCTCCTACTCTACAGACAGGGGGTGGGAAGCTTTCTTT. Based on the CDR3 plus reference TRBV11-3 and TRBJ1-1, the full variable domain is EAGVVQSPRYKIIEKKQPVAFWCNPISGHNTLYWYLQNLGQGPELLIRYENEEAVDDSQLPKDRFSAERLKGVDSTLKIQPAELGDSAVYLCASSSYSTDRGWEAFFGQGTRLTVV.

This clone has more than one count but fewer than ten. In DNA, the CDR3 is TGTGCCAGCAGCTTCATACTCGGGACCGGGGAGCTGTTTTTT. Translating it yields CASSFILGTGELFF. The chain carries TRBV7-9 and TRBJ2-2, with no clear D. From germline, CDR1 is SEHNR and CDR2 FQNEAQ (reference sequence). The V end was cut by 3 bases, the J end by 5 bases, with 10 bases between. The CDR3 has 14 amino acids.

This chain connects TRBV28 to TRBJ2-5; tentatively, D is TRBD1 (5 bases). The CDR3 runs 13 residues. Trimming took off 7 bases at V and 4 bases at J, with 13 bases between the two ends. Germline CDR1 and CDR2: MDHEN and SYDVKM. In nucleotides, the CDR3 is TGTGCCAGCAAAGGGGCAAATAGAGAGACCCAGTACTTC. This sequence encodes CASKGANRETQYF.

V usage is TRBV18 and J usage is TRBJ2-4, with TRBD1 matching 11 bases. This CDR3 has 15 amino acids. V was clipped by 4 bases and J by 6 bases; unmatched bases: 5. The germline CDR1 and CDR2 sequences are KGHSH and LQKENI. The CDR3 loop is CASSRTGTGGNIQYF. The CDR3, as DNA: TGTGCCAGCTCACGGACCGGGACAGGGGGAAACATTCAGTACTTC.

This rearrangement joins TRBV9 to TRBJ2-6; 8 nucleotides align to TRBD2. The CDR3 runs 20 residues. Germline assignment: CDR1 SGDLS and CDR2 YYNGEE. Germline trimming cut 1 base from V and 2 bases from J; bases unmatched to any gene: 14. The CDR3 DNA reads TGTGCCAGCAGCGTACTGTCGACTAGCGCAAAACAAGCTGGGGCCAACGTCCTGACTTTC. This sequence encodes CASSVLSTSAKQAGANVLTF.

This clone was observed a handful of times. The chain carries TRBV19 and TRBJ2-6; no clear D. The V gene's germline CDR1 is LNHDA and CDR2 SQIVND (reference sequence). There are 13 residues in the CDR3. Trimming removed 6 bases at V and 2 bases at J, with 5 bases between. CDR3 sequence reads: CASRGPGANVLTF. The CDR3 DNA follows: TGTGCCAGTAGGGGTCCTGGGGCCAACGTCCTGACTTTC. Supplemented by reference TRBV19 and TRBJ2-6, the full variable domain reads DGGITQSPKYLFRKEGQNVTLSCEQNLNHDAMYWYRQDPGQGLRLIYYSQIVNDFQKGDIAEGYSVSREKKESFPLTVTSAQKNPTAFYLCASRGPGANVLTFGAGSRLTVL.

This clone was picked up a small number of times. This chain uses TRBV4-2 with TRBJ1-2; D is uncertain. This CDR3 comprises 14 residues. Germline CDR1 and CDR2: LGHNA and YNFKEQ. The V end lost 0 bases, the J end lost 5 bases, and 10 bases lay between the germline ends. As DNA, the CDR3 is TGTGCCAGCAGCCAAGATACGCGGGCATATGGCTACACCTTC. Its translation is CASSQDTRAYGYTF.

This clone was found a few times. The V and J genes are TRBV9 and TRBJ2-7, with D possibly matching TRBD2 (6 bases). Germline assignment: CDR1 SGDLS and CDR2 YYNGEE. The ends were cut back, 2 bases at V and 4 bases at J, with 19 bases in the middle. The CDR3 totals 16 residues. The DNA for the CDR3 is TGTGCCAGCAGCGTTGGGACCGGGACTTTATGTTACGAGCAGTACTTC. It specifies CASSVGTGTLCYEQYF.

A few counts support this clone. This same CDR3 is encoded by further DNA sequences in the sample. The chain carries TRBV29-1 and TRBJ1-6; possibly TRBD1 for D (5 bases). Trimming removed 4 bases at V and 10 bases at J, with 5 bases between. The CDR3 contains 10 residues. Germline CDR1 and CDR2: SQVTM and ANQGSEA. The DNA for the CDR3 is TGCAGCGTTGGGGGGTCACCCCTCCACTTT. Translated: CSVGGSPLHF.

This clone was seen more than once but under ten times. This chain's CDR3 is CASSPTPGASYEQYF. Written as DNA, the CDR3 is TGTGCCAGCAGCCCGACCCCGGGAGCTAGCTACGAGCAGTACTTC. This chain links TRBV7-3 with TRBJ2-7; a possible D gene is TRBD2 (6 bases). Germline V lookup: CDR1 SGHTA, CDR2 FQGTGA. V lost 5 bases and J 3 bases, leaving 17 bases between the germline ends. The CDR3 length is 15 residues.

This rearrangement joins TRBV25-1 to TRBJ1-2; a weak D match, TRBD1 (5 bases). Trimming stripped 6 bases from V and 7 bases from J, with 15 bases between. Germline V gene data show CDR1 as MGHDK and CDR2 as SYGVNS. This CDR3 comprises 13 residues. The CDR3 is CASRDSGSSGYTF. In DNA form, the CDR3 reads TGTGCCAGCAGAGACAGCGGGTCTTCTGGCTACACCTTC.

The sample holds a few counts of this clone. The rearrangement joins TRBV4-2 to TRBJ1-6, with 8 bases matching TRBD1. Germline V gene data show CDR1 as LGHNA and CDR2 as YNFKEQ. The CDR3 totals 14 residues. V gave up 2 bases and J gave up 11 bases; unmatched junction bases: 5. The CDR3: CASSQSPGGTPLHF. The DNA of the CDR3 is TGTGCCAGCAGCCAATCTCCAGGGGGCACACCCCTCCACTTT.

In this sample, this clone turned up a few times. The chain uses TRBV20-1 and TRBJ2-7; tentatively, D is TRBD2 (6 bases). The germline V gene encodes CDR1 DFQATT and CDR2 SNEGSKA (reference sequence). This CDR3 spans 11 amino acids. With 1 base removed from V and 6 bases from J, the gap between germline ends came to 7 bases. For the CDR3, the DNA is TGCAGTGCTAGAGCGGGAGCCGAGCAGTACTTC. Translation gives CSARAGAEQYF.

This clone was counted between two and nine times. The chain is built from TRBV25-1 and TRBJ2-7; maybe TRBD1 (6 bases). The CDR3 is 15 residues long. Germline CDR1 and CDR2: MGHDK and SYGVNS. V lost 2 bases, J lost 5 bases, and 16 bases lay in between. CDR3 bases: TGTGCCAGCAGTGAACCCAGGGGCCGCGCCCACGAGCAGTACTTC. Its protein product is CASSEPRGRAHEQYF.

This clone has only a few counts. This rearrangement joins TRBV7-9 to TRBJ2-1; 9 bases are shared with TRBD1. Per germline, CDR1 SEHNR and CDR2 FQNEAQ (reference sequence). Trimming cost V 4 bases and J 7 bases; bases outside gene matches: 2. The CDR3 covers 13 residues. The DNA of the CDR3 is TGTGCCAGCAGCTCGGGACAGGGAAATGAGCAGTTCTTC. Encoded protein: CASSSGQGNEQFF. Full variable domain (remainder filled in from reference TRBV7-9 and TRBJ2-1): DTGVSQNPRHKITKRGQNVTFRCDPISEHNRLYWYRQTLGQGPEFLTYFQNEAQLEKSRLLSDRFSAERPKGSFSTLEIQRTEQGDSAMYLCASSSGQGNEQFFGPGTRLTVL.

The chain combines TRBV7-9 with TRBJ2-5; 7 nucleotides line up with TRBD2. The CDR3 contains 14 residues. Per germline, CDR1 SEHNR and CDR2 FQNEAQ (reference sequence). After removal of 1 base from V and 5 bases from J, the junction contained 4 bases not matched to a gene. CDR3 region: CASSLGGGHETQYF. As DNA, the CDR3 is TGTGCCAGCAGCTTAGGCGGGGGTCACGAGACCCAGTACTTC. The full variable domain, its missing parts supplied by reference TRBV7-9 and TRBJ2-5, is DTGVSQNPRHKITKRGQNVTFRCDPISEHNRLYWYRQTLGQGPEFLTYFQNEAQLEKSRLLSDRFSAERPKGSFSTLEIQRTEQGDSAMYLCASSLGGGHETQYFGPGTRLLVL.

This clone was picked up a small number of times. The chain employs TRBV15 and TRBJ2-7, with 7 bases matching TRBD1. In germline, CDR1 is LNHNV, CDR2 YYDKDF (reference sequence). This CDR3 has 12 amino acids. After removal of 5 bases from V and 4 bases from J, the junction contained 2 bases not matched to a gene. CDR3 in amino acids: CATSVRGYEQYF. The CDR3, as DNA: TGTGCCACCAGCGTCAGGGGGTACGAGCAGTACTTC.

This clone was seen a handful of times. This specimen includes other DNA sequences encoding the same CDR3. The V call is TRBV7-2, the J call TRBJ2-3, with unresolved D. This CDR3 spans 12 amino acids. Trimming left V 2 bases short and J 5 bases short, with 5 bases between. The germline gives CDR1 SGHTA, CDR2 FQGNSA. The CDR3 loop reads CASSLRVDTQYF. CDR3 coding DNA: TGTGCCAGCAGCTTAAGAGTAGATACGCAGTATTTT.

CDR3 DNA: TGTGCCAGCAGCTTAGATTTTGAGGGGAGGCTGGCCAAAAACATTCAGTACTTC. The encoded protein is CASSLDFEGRLAKNIQYF. The chain couples TRBV7-2 to TRBJ2-4; D may be TRBD2 (6 bases). V was pared by 1 base and J by 1 base, with 17 bases between. The length of the CDR3 is 18 residues. From germline, CDR1 is SGHTA and CDR2 FQGNSA.

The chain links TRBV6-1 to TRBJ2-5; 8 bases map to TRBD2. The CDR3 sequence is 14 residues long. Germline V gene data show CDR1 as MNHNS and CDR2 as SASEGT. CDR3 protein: CSSRSGGDQETQYF. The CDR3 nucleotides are TGTTCCTCGCGGTCGGGGGGGGACCAAGAGACCCAGTACTTC.

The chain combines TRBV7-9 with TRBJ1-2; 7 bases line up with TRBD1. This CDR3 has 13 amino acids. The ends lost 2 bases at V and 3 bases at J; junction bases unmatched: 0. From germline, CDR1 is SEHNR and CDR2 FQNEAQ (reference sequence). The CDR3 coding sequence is TGTGCCAGCAGCTTACAGGGGGACTATGGCTACACCTTC. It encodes CASSLQGDYGYTF.